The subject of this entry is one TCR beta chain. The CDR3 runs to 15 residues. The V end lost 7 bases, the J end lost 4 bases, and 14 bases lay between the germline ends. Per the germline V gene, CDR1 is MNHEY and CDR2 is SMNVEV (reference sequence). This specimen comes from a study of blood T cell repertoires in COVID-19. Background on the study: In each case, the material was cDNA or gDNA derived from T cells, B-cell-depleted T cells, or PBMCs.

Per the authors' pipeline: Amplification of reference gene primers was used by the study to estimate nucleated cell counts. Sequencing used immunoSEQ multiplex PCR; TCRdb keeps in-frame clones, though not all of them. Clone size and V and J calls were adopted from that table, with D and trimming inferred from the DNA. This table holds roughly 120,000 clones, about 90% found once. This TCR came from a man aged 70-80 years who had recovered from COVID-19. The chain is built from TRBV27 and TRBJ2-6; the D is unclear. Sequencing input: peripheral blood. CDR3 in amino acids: CASKFKLAGANVLTF. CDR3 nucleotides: TGTGCCAGCAAGTTTAAGTTGGCCGGGGCCAACGTCCTGACTTTC. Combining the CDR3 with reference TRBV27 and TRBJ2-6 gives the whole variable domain EAQVTQNPRYLITVTGKKLTVTCSQNMNHEYMSWYRQDPGLGLRQIYYSMNVEVTDKGDVPEGYKVSRKEKRNFPLILESPSPNQTSLYFCASKFKLAGANVLTFGAGSRLTVL.